This T cell receptor beta chain is from a study of blood T cell repertoires in COVID-19. As for the study in general: Samples of COVID-19 (acute and convalescent) were obtained from the United States, Italy and Spain. The analysed material was cDNA or gDNA that came from T cells, B-cell-depleted T cells, or PBMCs.

In the original processing: Reference gene primer amplification yielded estimated nucleated cell counts. Here immunoSEQ multiplex PCR was the method, and the copy in TCRdb shows in-frame clones only, minus some. V, J and clone size derive from that table, while D and trimming were established from the DNA sequence. The sample lists approximately 150,000 clones, roughly 86% occurring once. Participants were placed into cohorts based on the clinical history they reported. Germline values: CDR1 LNHDA, CDR2 SQIVND (reference sequence). This CDR3 has 13 residues. The V end lost 5 bases, the J end lost 10 bases, and 12 bases lay between the germline ends.

The sequence derives from a woman aged 45-60 years with acute COVID-19. Sequences were obtained from PBMCs or T cells enriched from blood (not recorded which). The chain carries TRBV19 and TRBJ1-6; possibly TRBD1 for D (6 bases). The CDR3 sequence is CASSDSRGSPLHF. In nucleotides, the CDR3 is TGTGCCAGTAGTGATTCCAGGGGCTCACCCCTCCACTTT. The full variable domain, in which reference TRBV19 and TRBJ1-6 provide the parts outside the CDR3, is DGGITQSPKYLFRKEGQNVTLSCEQNLNHDAMYWYRQDPGQGLRLIYYSQIVNDFQKGDIAEGYSVSREKKESFPLTVTSAQKNPTAFYLCASSDSRGSPLHFGNGTRLTVT.